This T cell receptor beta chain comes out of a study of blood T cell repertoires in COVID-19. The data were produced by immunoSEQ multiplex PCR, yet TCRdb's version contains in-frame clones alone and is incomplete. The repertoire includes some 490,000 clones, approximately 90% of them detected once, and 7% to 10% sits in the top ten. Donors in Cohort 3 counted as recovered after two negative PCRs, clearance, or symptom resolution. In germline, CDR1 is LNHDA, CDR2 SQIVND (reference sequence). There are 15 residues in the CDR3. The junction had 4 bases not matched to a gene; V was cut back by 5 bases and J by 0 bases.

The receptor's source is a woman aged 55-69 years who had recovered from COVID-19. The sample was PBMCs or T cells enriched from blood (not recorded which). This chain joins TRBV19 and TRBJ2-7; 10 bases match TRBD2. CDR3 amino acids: CASSSLAGGSYEQYF. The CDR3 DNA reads TGTGCCAGTAGTTCTTTAGCGGGGGGCTCCTACGAGCAGTACTTC.